The 26 T cell receptor beta chains reported below all come from one sample, sequenced in a study of blood T cell repertoires in COVID-19. Using immunoSEQ multiplex PCR, the repertoire was profiled, and TCRdb retains in-frame clones only, with some absent. Of 150,000 to 200,000 clones in the sample, 85% to 95% were seen once. Sequenced material: peripheral blood. The receptors originated from a man aged 30 to 45 with COVID-19, enrolled during active disease.

The chain carries TRBV10-3 and TRBJ1-2; D uncertain. Germline assignment: CDR1 ENHRY and CDR2 SYGVKD. V was pared by 0 bases and J by 3 bases, with 5 bases between. The CDR3 loop spans 13 amino acids. The CDR3 coding sequence is TGTGCCATCAGTGAGTCATCTTACTATGGCTACACCTTC. This encodes CAISESSYYGYTF.

This clone is a singleton in its sample. This chain connects TRBV7-9 to TRBJ2-1, with TRBD1 matching 8 bases. After removal of 6 bases from V and 5 bases from J, the junction contained 9 bases not matched to a gene. The germline V gene has CDR1 SEHNR and CDR2 FQNEAQ (reference sequence). The CDR3 length is 15 residues. CDR3 coding DNA: TGTGCCAGCAGTTCGATCGGGACAGGAAACAATGAGCAGTTCTTC. Translating it yields CASSSIGTGNNEQFF.

This rearrangement joins TRBV2 to TRBJ1-2; D may be TRBD1 (6 bases). In germline, CDR1 is SNHLY, CDR2 FYNNEI. V was cut by 6 bases and J by 13 bases, with 18 bases left in between. The CDR3 spans 12 residues. The CDR3 sequence: CASSGGDTTPTF. The CDR3 DNA sequence: TGTGCCAGCAGCGGTGGGGACACGACCCCCACCTTC.

The rearrangement links TRBV28 to TRBJ2-7; TRBD2 matches at 7 bases. Unmatched junction bases numbered 9, after V lost 7 bases and J lost 0 bases. This CDR3 region has 15 residues. The germline V gene has CDR1 MDHEN and CDR2 SYDVKM. The CDR3 sequence is CASTSGGETSYEQYF. DNA of the CDR3: TGTGCCAGCACCAGTGGGGGGGAAACCTCCTACGAGCAGTACTTC.

In its sample, this clone was seen once. The chain uses TRBV25-1 and TRBJ1-2, with D perhaps matching TRBD1 (5 bases). The CDR3 has 14 residues. V gave up 3 bases and J gave up 4 bases, with 12 bases separating them. CDR1 is MGHDK, CDR2 SYGVNS, per germline. The CDR3 coding sequence is TGTGCCAGCAGTGATAGGGGCGACGTCTATGGCTACACCTTC. This translates into CASSDRGDVYGYTF.

This chain uses TRBV5-6 with TRBJ1-4; 9 bases are shared with TRBD1. The V gene's germline CDR1 is SGHDT and CDR2 YYEEEE. The CDR3 is 15 residues long. V was clipped by 4 bases and J by 6 bases; unmatched bases: 7. The DNA for the CDR3 is TGTGCCAGCAGCCTCACAGGGGGCGCAGATGAAAAACTGTTTTTT. Amino acids: CASSLTGGADEKLFF.

This clone has only one observation. V and J are TRBV3-1 (or the pseudogene TRBV3-2) and TRBJ2-2; 8 positions agree with TRBD1. The V segment lost 3 bases and the J segment 0 bases; nucleotides outside the gene matches: 3. Germline V CDR1 and CDR2: LGHDT, YNNKEL (reference sequence). This CDR3 is 16 amino acids long. Written as DNA, the CDR3 is TGTGCCAGCAGCCATAACAGGGGGACGAACACCGGGGAGCTGTTTTTT. Protein product: CASSHNRGTNTGELFF.

The chain couples TRBV5-1 to TRBJ2-7; TRBD1 is a possible D gene (5 bases). The CDR3 totals 13 residues. Per germline, CDR1 SGHRS and CDR2 YFSETQ. Deletions cut 3 bases from V and 6 bases from J, with 13 bases between. CDR3 amino acids: CASSSFQGAEQYF. CDR3 DNA: TGCGCCAGCAGCTCCTTTCAGGGTGCCGAGCAGTACTTC.

The V gene is TRBV5-1, the J gene TRBJ1-2; D not resolved. Germline lookup yields CDR1 SGHRS and CDR2 YFSETQ. V was clipped by 4 bases and J by 2 bases, with 12 bases between them. The CDR3 covers 14 residues. This CDR3 reads CASSASPGNYGYTF. The CDR3 bases are TGCGCCAGCAGCGCCTCCCCAGGCAACTATGGCTACACCTTC.

The CDR3 nucleotides are TGCGCCAGCAGCCAAGAATCCGACAGACGTCGTTCACCCCTCCACTTT. As protein: CASSQESDRRRSPLHF. The rearrangement uses TRBV4-1 and TRBJ1-6; a weak D match, TRBD1 (5 bases). This CDR3 region has 16 residues. Trimming removed 0 bases from V and 9 bases from J, with 15 bases in between. Per the germline V gene, CDR1 is MGHRA and CDR2 is YSYEKL.

The rearrangement joins TRBV12-3 or TRBV12-4 to TRBJ1-2, with D possibly TRBD1 on 6 matching bases. There are 13 residues in the CDR3. The germline V and J ends were trimmed by 2 bases and 6 bases, with 10 bases remaining between them. This CDR3 is CASSLYRADGYTF. The DNA for the CDR3 is TGTGCCAGCAGTTTATACAGGGCGGATGGCTACACCTTC.

The rearrangement links TRBV29-1 to TRBJ2-7; D might be TRBD1 (6 bases). V gave up 4 bases and J gave up 3 bases, with 10 bases separating them. This CDR3 is 12 amino acids long. Per the germline V gene, CDR1 is SQVTM and CDR2 is ANQGSEA. The CDR3 spells CSVGNRDYEQYF. The CDR3, as DNA: TGCAGCGTTGGAAACAGGGACTACGAGCAGTACTTC.

This clone was seen only once. The CDR3 nucleotides read TGTGCCAGCAGTCGGGGGGGCTATGGCTACACCTTC. The encoded protein is CASSRGGYGYTF. The rearrangement links TRBV27 to TRBJ1-2, with D possibly being TRBD1 (5 bases). The CDR3 is 12 amino acids. Trimming pared 5 bases from V and 4 bases from J, leaving 8 bases between. Germline CDR1 is MNHEY and CDR2 is SMNVEV (reference sequence).

The J gene is TRBJ2-4, the V gene TRBV4-1; 14 positions agree with TRBD2. The germline gives CDR1 MGHRA, CDR2 YSYEKL. The CDR3 extends over 18 amino acids. The V segment lost 6 bases and the J segment 0 bases; nucleotides outside the gene matches: 7. Here the CDR3 reads CASSPGLAGGLAKNIQYF. The CDR3 bases are TGCGCCAGCAGTCCCGGACTAGCGGGGGGTCTAGCCAAAAACATTCAGTACTTC.

The J gene is TRBJ2-3, the V gene TRBV5-4; D might be TRBD2 (6 bases). The CDR3 runs 16 residues. Germline CDR1 SGHNT, CDR2 YYREEE (reference sequence). Trimming removed 1 base from V and 6 bases from J, with 18 bases in between. The CDR3 region is CASSLSGGTAVDTQYF. Here the CDR3 DNA reads TGTGCCAGCAGCTTGTCTGGCGGGACGGCGGTGGATACGCAGTATTTT.

J is TRBJ2-3 and V is TRBV29-1, with a possible D match to TRBD1 (6 bases). The CDR3 contains 18 residues. Germline V lookup: CDR1 SQVTM, CDR2 ANQGSEA. Trimming removed 7 bases at V and 4 bases at J, with 30 bases between. CDR3 sequence: CSGAGSPYVRGFSDTQYF. The CDR3 region has the DNA TGCAGCGGGGCGGGTTCCCCTTACGTCAGGGGATTTTCAGATACGCAGTATTTT.

The rearrangement joins TRBV9 to TRBJ1-2; weak D call: TRBD1 (5 bases). This CDR3 is built from 13 residues. Germline V CDR1 and CDR2: SGDLS, YYNGEE. Trimming cost V 4 bases and J 4 bases, with 11 bases left between them. DNA for the CDR3: TGTGCCAGCAGCTCCCAGGGATCCTATGGCTACACCTTC. Amino acid sequence: CASSSQGSYGYTF.

The rearrangement joins TRBV3-1 (or the pseudogene TRBV3-2) to TRBJ1-2, with 8 bases matching TRBD1. V lost 1 base to trimming and J lost 4 bases; unmatched junction nucleotides: 8. Germline V gene sequence: CDR1 LGHDT, CDR2 YNNKEL (reference sequence). This CDR3 region has 16 residues. The CDR3 DNA reads as TGTGCCAGCAGCCAAGTACGTCCAGGGGGCATCTATGGCTACACCTTC. Translated: CASSQVRPGGIYGYTF.

The J gene is TRBJ2-1, the V gene TRBV11-3; TRBD2 aligns across 8 bases. CDR1 and CDR2 from the germline V gene are SGHNT and YENEEA. V trimming: 5 bases; J trimming: 5 bases; junction bases outside the gene matches: 14. This CDR3 contains 17 residues. The CDR3 bases are TGTGCCAGCAGCCCATTCGGGGGGGGGCCGTTGGACAATGAGCAGTTCTTC. It specifies CASSPFGGGPLDNEQFF. The complete variable domain, with remaining parts taken from reference TRBV11-3 and TRBJ2-1, reads EAGVVQSPRYKIIEKKQPVAFWCNPISGHNTLYWYLQNLGQGPELLIRYENEEAVDDSQLPKDRFSAERLKGVDSTLKIQPAELGDSAVYLCASSPFGGGPLDNEQFFGPGTRLTVL.

V and J are TRBV11-2 and TRBJ2-5; possibly TRBD2 for D (7 bases). The CDR3 runs 15 residues. With 1 base removed from V and 1 base from J, the gap between germline ends came to 10 bases. Germline V gene sequence: CDR1 SGHAT, CDR2 FQNNGV. CDR3 coding DNA: TGTGCCAGCAGCTTAGTGAGGGGGGGCCAAGAGACCCAGTACTTC. Translating it yields CASSLVRGGQETQYF.

The chain has TRBV5-1 and TRBJ2-5; 7 bases match TRBD1. J was trimmed by 1 base and V by 4 bases; bases with no gene match: 1. Germline V gene lookup returns CDR1 SGHRS and CDR2 YFSETQ. This CDR3 has 13 amino acids. The CDR3 DNA reads as TGCGCCAGCAGCGGGGACAGCCAAGAGACCCAGTACTTC. The encoded protein is CASSGDSQETQYF.

The rearrangement uses TRBV10-3 and TRBJ2-5; 10 nucleotides match TRBD2. With V trimmed by 8 bases and J by 2 bases, 5 bases remained unmatched. This CDR3 contains 14 residues. Germline lookup yields CDR1 ENHRY and CDR2 SYGVKD. The CDR3 protein is CAISPSGGQETQYF. In DNA form, the CDR3 reads TGTGCCATCTCCCCTAGCGGGGGACAAGAGACCCAGTACTTC.

CDR3 nucleotide sequence: TGTGCCACCAGTAAGAGGACGGGGTTTAATGAGCAGTTCTTC. Translating it yields CATSKRTGFNEQFF. The chain has TRBV15 and TRBJ2-1; weak D call: TRBD2 (5 bases). This CDR3 is 14 amino acids long. Germline assignment: CDR1 LNHNV and CDR2 YYDKDF (reference sequence). The ends were cut back, 6 bases at V and 7 bases at J, with 16 bases in the middle. The full variable domain, in which reference TRBV15 and TRBJ2-1 provide the parts outside the CDR3, is DAMVIQNPRYQVTQFGKPVTLSCSQTLNHNVMYWYQQKSSQAPKLLFHYYDKDFNNEADTPDNFQSRRPNTSFCFLDIRSPGLGDTAMYLCATSKRTGFNEQFFGPGTRLTVL.

The genes are TRBV7-3 and TRBJ2-5; 8 bases fit TRBD2. Trimming took 4 bases from V and 1 from J; bases not matched to a gene: 5. This CDR3 comprises 15 residues. Looked up from germline, CDR1 is SGHTA and CDR2 is FQGTGA. The CDR3 reads CASSSGGGFQETQYF. In DNA form, the CDR3 reads TGTGCCAGCAGCTCCGGCGGGGGGTTCCAAGAGACCCAGTACTTC.

The chain links TRBV5-1 to TRBJ1-1; no firm D call. With 4 bases removed from V and 1 base from J, the gap between germline ends came to 11 bases. Germline V gene data show CDR1 as SGHRS and CDR2 as YFSETQ. The CDR3 totals 14 residues. The CDR3 DNA reads TGCGCCAGCAGCGTTGCATCTAAGAACACTGAAGCTTTCTTT. Residues: CASSVASKNTEAFF.

The chain couples TRBV9 to TRBJ1-1; no reliable D call. The V and J ends lost 0 bases and 5 bases respectively, with 14 bases between them. Germline CDR1 reads SGDLS; CDR2 reads YYNGEE. This CDR3 is 15 amino acids long. CDR3 in amino acids: CASSVDTKTGTEAFF. The CDR3 DNA sequence: TGTGCCAGCAGCGTAGACACTAAGACGGGGACTGAAGCTTTCTTT.